The clone carrying this TCR beta chain was counted ten times or more. What it binds is unknown. The data were obtained in a study of T cell repertoires in cytomegalovirus infection. Whole-study results and caveats: CMV-specific HLA-C-restricted TCR beta clonotypes dominated the ex vivo response. Using cumulative public TCR beta family frequency, the authors identified those who carried CMV together with the relevant HLA.

TCRdb independently ran MiXCR on the reads; one entry per CDR3 protein. The sample shows about 900,000 distinct CDR3 sequences, roughly 31% of them seen only once. This CDR3 has 16 residues. Looked up from germline, CDR1 is SGHVS and CDR2 is FNYEAQ. V was cut by 5 bases and J by 2 bases, with 19 bases left in between. The chain combines TRBV7-6 with TRBJ2-7; tentative D call: TRBD1 (6 bases). The receptor was isolated from a human donor in good health (CMV status not recorded). Some clones in this sample may be carry-over from other donors' samples. Here the sequenced sample was cultured CD8+ T cells from PBMCs, taken from culture after CMV antigen stimulation. CDR3 sequence (DNA): TGTGCCAGCAGCCCCAGGACAGCGAAGCAAACCTACGAGCAGTACTTC. This translates into CASSPRTAKQTYEQYF. Looking up the rest from reference TRBV7-6 and TRBJ2-7 gives the full variable domain: GAGVSQSPRYKVTKRGQDVALRCDPISGHVSLYWYRQALGQGPEFLTYFNYEAQQDKSGLPNDRFSAERPEGSISTLTIQRTEQRDSAMYRCASSPRTAKQTYEQYFGPGTRLTVT.